This entry concerns a single T cell receptor beta chain. Profiled with immunoSEQ multiplex PCR; TCRdb holds only in-frame clones, not every one. In the table there are some 30,000 clones, about 92% of which are singletons. This sample is drawn from a study of T cell clonotyping in hematopoietic cell transplantation. Time point reported: recipient sample about 28 days before transplant, after cytoreduction. Germline V gives CDR1 SGHTA, CDR2 FQGNSA. This CDR3 spans 13 amino acids. V gave up 1 base and J gave up 1 base, with 4 bases separating them. This chain links TRBV7-2 with TRBJ2-5; no clear D. The input for sequencing was peripheral blood mononuclear cells, taken before stem cell transplant. The sequence came from a man between 50 and 59 years old with acute myeloid leukemia. Some clones in this sample may be carry-over from other donors' samples. The CDR3 nucleotides read TGTGCCAGCAGCTTAGGCATCCAAGAGACCCAGTACTTC. Translating gives CASSLGIQETQYF. Full variable domain (outside the CDR3, taken from reference TRBV7-2 and TRBJ2-5): GAGVSQSPSNKVTEKGKDVELRCDPISGHTALYWYRQSLGQGLEFLIYFQGNSAPDKSGLPSDRFSAERTGGSVSTLTIQRTQQEDSAVYLCASSLGIQETQYFGPGTRLLVL.